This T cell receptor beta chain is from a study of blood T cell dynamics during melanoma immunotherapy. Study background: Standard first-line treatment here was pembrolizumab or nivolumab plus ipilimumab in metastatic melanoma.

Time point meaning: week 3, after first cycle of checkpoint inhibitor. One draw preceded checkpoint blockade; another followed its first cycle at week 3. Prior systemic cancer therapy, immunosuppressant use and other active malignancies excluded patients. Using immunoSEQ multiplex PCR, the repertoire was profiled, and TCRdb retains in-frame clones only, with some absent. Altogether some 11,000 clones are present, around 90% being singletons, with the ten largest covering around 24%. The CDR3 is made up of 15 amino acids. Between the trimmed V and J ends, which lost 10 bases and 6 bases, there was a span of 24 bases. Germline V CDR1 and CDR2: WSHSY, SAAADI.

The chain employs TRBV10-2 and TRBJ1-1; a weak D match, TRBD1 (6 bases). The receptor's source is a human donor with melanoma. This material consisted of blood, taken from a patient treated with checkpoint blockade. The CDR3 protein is CATYRVSSKGPEAFF. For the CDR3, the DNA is TGCGCCACCTACAGGGTTAGCAGTAAGGGGCCTGAAGCTTTCTTT.